This TCR beta chain was found in a study of T cell clonotyping in hematopoietic cell transplantation. V lost 0 bases, J lost 1 base, and 8 bases stayed unmatched. Germline V gene sequence: CDR1 SNHLY, CDR2 FYNNEI. CDR3 length: 18 residues. Libraries were prepared by immunoSEQ multiplex PCR; TCRdb keeps only in-frame clonotypes and omits some of them. The table includes some 14,000 clones, under 90% detected once. The sample consisted of PBMCs, taken 100 days after allogeneic stem cell transplant. The chain employs TRBV2 and TRBJ2-2, with 7 nucleotides matching TRBD2. This clonotype was obtained from a male patient in his fifties who had an allogeneic stem cell transplant from an unrelated donor, so T cells may come from the graft donor. Some clones in this sample may be carry-over from other donors' samples. The CDR3 sequence: CASSEAGLADMNTGELFF. For the CDR3, the DNA is TGTGCCAGCAGTGAAGCGGGGCTAGCGGACATGAACACCGGGGAGCTGTTTTTT.